This T cell receptor (beta chain) was found in a study of beta chain features in type 1 diabetes. Study context: Examination spanned approximately 110 million sorted cells from all samples.

As every portion of the isolated RNA was reverse transcribed, the sequencing read expressed TCRB transcripts. Generated by immunoSEQ multiplex PCR, the TCRdb table keeps only in-frame clones and is missing some. The repertoire consists of some 100,000 clones, with about 40% occurring once and the leading ten covering 0.065%. Looked up from germline, CDR1 is SGHTA and CDR2 is FQGNSA. The CDR3 spans 15 residues. Trimming removed 1 base from V and 1 base from J; junction bases left unmatched: 1. The source material was stem cell memory CD4+ T cells from blood. The TCR sequence derives from a young woman in good health. The gene calls are TRBV7-2 and TRBJ1-5, with 7 bases lining up with TRBD1. The chain's CDR3 is CASSLEGASNQPQHF. DNA of the CDR3: TGTGCCAGCAGCTTAGAGGGGGCAAGCAATCAGCCCCAGCATTTT.